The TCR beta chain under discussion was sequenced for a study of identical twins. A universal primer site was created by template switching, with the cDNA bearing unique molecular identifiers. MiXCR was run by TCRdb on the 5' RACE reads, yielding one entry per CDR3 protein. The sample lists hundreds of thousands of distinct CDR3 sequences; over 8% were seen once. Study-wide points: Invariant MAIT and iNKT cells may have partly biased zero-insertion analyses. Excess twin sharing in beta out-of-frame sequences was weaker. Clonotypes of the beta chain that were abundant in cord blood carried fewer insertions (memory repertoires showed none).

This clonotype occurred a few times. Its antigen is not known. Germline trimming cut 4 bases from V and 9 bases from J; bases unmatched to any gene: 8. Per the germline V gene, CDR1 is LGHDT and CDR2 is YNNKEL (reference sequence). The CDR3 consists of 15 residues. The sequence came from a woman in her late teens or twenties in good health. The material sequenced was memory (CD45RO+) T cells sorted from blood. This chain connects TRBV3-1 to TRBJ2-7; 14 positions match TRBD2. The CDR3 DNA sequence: TGTGCCAGCAGCCTAGGGACTAGCGGGAGACCGGCGCAGTACTTC. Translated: CASSLGTSGRPAQYF.